What follows describes a single T cell receptor beta chain. Its antigen is not known. This entry is derived from a study of Ad26.COV2.S vaccination and SARS-CoV-2 variants. Overall study context: The donor belonged to the COV1001 Ad26.COV2.S trial arm. Study observations and caveats: Spike-specific TCR breadth ran higher among vaccine recipients than placebo recipients. Comparable non-spike TCR breadth was observed in vaccine and placebo recipients.

Treatment reported: about 20 received Ad26.COV2.S at low or high dose, single or two shots; about 5 received placebo; per-sample allocation not given. Following the first vaccine or placebo injection, samples were taken on day 63. The sample came from a Boston adult aged 18-55 years. The germline gives CDR1 SNHLY, CDR2 FYNNEI. This CDR3 is 17 amino acids long. V lost 3 bases to trimming and J lost 0 bases, with 14 bases between them. The table came from immunoSEQ multiplex PCR; TCRdb's copy has only in-frame clones and leaves some out. The repertoire includes nearly 400,000 clones, about 91% of them detected once, and around 1.9% sits in the top ten.

The rearrangement links TRBV2 to TRBJ2-2; TRBD2 is a possible D gene (7 bases). The source was peripheral blood, collected in a trial of Ad26.COV2.S vaccine versus placebo. The sequence was obtained from a person between 18 and 60 years old who received the Ad26.COV2.S COVID-19 vaccine or a placebo. In DNA form, the CDR3 reads TGTGCCAGCAGTGACGCGGGGGCAGTCGCGAACACCGGGGAGCTGTTTTTT. This encodes CASSDAGAVANTGELFF. Combining the CDR3 with reference TRBV2 and TRBJ2-2 gives the whole variable domain EPEVTQTPSHQVTQMGQEVILRCVPISNHLYFYWYRQILGQKVEFLVSFYNNEISEKSEIFDDQFSVERPDGSNFTLKIRSTKLEDSAMYFCASSDAGAVANTGELFFGEGSRLTVL.